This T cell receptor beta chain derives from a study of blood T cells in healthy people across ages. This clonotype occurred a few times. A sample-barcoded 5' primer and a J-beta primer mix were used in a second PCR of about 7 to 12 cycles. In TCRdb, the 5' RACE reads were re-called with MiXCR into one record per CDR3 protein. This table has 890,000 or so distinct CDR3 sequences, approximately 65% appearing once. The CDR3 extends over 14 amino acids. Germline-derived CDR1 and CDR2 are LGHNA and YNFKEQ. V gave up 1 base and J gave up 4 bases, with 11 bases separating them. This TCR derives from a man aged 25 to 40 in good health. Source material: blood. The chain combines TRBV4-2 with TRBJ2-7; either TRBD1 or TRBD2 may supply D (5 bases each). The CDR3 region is CASSQGGREYEQYF. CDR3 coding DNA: TGTGCCAGCAGCCAAGGAGGCAGGGAGTACGAGCAGTACTTC.